The clone carrying this T cell receptor beta chain was detected only a few times. As yet, its antigen is unknown. The CDR3 has 11 amino acids. Deletions cut 8 bases from V and 14 bases from J, with 13 bases between. CDR1 is MGHDK, CDR2 SYGVNS, per germline. This sample stems from a study of cytotoxic CD8 clonotypes in ibrutinib-treated CLL. At the level of the study: Following a median approximately eleven months of treatment, with a range of 6 to 36, response samples were taken. Study-level points and caveats: Treatment left the uncommon public clonotypes either contracted or stable in frequency. Baseline clonality, higher than in age-matched healthy donors, tracked circulating CD8+ T-cell counts.

TCRdb's table, derived via immunoSEQ multiplex PCR, lists solely in-frame clones and lacks some. The sample holds approximately 190,000 clones, around 75% seen once. The receptor was derived from a human donor with chronic lymphocytic leukemia. This sample comprised PBMCs, obtained after 12 months of ibrutinib treatment. The chain has TRBV25-1 and TRBJ1-6, with D uncertain. The CDR3 is CASYYLGALHF. The CDR3 DNA is TGTGCCAGCTACTACCTCGGGGCCCTCCACTTT.